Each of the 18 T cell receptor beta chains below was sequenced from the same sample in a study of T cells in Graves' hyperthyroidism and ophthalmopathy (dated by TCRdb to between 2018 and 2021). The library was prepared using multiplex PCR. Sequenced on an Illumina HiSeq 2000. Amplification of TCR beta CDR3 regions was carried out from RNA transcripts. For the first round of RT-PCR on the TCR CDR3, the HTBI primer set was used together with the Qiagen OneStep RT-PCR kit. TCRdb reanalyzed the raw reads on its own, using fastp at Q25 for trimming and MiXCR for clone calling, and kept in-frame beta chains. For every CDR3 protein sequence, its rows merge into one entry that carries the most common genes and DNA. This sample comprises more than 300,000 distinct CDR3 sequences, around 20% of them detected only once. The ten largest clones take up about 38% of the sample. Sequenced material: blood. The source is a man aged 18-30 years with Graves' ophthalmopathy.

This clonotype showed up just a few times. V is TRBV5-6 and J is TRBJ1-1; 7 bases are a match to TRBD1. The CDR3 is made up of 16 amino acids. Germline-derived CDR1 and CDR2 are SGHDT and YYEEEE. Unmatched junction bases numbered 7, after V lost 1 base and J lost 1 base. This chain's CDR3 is CASSLTTDRENTEAFF. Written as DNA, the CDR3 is TGTGCCAGCAGCTTGACCACCGACAGGGAGAACACTGAAGCTTTCTTT.

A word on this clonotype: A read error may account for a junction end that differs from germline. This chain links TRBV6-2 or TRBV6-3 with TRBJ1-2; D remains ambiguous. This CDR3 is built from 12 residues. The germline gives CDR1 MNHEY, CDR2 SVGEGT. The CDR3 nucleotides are TGTGCCAGCAGCCCATCGGGCTATGGCCACACCTTC. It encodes CASSPSGYGHTF.

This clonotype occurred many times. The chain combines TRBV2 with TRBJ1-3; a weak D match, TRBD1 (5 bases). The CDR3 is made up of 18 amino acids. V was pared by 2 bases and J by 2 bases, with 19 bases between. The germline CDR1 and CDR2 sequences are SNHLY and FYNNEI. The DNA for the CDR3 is TGTGCCAGCAGTGAATCGTGGGCAGGGCTCCGGCCTGGAAACACCATATATTTT. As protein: CASSESWAGLRPGNTIYF. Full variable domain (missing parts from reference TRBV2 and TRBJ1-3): EPEVTQTPSHQVTQMGQEVILRCVPISNHLYFYWYRQILGQKVEFLVSFYNNEISEKSEIFDDQFSVERPDGSNFTLKIRSTKLEDSAMYFCASSESWAGLRPGNTIYFGEGSWLTVV.

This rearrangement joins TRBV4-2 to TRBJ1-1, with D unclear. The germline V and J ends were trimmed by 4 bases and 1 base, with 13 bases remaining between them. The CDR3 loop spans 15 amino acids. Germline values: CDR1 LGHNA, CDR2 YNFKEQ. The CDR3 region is CASSLSKRGNTEAFF. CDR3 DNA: TGTGCCAGCAGCCTCTCGAAACGGGGGAACACTGAAGCTTTCTTT.

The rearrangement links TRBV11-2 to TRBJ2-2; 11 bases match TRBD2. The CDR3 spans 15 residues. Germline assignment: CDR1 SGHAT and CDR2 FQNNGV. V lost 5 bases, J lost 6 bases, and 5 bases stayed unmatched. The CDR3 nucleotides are TGTGCCAGCAGCCCAATAGCGGGGGGGCCCGGGGAGCTGTTTTTT. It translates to CASSPIAGGPGELFF.

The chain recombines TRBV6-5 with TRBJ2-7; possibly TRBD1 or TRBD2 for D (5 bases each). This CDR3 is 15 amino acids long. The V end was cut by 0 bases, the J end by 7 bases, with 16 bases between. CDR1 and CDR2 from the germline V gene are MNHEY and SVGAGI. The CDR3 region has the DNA TGTGCCAGCAGTTACTCGAGGGACGGGTTTGATGAGCAGTACTTC. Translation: CASSYSRDGFDEQYF.

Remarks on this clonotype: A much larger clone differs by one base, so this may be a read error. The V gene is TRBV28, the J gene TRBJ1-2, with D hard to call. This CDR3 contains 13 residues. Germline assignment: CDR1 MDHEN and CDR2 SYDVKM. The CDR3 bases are TGTACCAGCAGTTTAACCCAACTCTATGGCTACACCTTC. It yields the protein CTSSLTQLYGYTF.

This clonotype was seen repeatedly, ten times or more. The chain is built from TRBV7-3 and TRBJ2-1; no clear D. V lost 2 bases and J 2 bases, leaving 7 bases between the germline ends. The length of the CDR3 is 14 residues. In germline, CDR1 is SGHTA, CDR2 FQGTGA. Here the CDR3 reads CASSLSGPYNEQFF. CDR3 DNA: TGTGCCAGCAGCTTATCCGGCCCCTACAATGAGCAGTTCTTC.

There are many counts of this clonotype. CDR3 residues: CASSPRGSPSYEQYF. CDR3 DNA: TGTGCCAGCAGTCCTCGGGGGAGTCCCTCCTACGAGCAGTACTTC. The gene calls are TRBV28 and TRBJ2-7; TRBD2 might be the D (6 bases). The CDR3 is made up of 15 amino acids. Germline-derived CDR1 and CDR2 are MDHEN and SYDVKM. Trimming pared 5 bases from V and 0 bases from J, leaving 14 bases between.

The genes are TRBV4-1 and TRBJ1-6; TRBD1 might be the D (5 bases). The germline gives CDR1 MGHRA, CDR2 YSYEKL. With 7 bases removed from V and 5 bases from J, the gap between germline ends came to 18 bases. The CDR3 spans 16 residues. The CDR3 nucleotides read TGCGCCAGCACGGACTATACGGGACGGGATAATTCACCCCTCCACTTT. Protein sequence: CASTDYTGRDNSPLHF.

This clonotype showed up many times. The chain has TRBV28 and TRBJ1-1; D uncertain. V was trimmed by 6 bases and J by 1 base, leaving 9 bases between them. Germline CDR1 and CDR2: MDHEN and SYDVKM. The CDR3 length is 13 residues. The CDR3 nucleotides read TGTGCCAGCAGGTCCTCAGGGAACACTGAAGCTTTCTTT. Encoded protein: CASRSSGNTEAFF.

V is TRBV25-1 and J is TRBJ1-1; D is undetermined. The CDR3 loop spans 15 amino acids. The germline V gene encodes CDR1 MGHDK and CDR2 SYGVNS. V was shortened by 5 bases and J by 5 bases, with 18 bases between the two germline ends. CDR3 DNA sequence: TGTGCCAGCAGTATTCGAAAGAGGTTTCTTACTGAAGCTTTCTTT. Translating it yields CASSIRKRFLTEAFF.

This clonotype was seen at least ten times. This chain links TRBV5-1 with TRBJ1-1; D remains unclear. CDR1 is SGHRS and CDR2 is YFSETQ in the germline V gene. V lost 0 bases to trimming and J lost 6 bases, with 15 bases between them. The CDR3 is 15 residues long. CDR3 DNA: TGCGCCAGCAGCTTGGGACTAGAGGGAAGTGCTGAAGCTTTCTTT. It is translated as CASSLGLEGSAEAFF.

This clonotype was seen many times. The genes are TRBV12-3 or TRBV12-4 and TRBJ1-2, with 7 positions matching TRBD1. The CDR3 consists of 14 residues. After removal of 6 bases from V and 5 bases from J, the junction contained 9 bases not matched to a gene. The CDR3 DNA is TGTGCCAGCAGCCATGGGACAGCCGAATATGGCTACACCTTC. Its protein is CASSHGTAEYGYTF.

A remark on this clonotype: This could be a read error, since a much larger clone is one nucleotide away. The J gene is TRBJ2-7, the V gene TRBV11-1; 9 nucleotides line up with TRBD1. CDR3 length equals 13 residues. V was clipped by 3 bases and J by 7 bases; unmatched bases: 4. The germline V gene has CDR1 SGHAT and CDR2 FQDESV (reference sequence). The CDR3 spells CASSFGTGTEQYF. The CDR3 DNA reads TGTGCCAGCAGCTTCGGGACAGGGACGGAGCAGTACTTC.

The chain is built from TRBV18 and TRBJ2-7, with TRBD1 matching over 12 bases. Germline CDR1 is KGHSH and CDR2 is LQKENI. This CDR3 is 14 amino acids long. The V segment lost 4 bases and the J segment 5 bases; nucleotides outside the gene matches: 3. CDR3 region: CASSQGQGANEQYF. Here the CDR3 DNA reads TGTGCCAGCTCACAGGGACAGGGGGCAAACGAGCAGTACTTC.

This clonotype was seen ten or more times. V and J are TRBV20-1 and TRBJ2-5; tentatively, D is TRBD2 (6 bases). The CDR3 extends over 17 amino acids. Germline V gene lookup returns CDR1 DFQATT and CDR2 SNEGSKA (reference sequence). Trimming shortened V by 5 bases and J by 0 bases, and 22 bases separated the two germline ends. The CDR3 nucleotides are TGCAGTGCTGATACCGCAGGGACTGAAGTCTACCAAGAGACCCAGTACTTC. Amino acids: CSADTAGTEVYQETQYF.

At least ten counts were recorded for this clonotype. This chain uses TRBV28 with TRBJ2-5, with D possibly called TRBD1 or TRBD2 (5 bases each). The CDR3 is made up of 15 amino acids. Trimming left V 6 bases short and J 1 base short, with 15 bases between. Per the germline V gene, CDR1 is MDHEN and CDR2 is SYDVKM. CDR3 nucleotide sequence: TGTGCCAGCAGCCTCACGGGACCGGGCCAAGAGACCCAGTACTTC. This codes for CASSLTGPGQETQYF. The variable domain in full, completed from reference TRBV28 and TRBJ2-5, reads DVKVTQSSRYLVKRTGEKVFLECVQDMDHENMFWYRQDPGLGLRLIYFSYDVKMKEKGDIPEGYSVSREKKERFSLILESASTNQTSMYLCASSLTGPGQETQYFGPGTRLLVL.